This TCR beta chain is from a study of response to subunit inactivated influenza vaccine (dated by TCRdb to the late 2010s). Notes on the research overall: Deep quantitative profiling of the T cell receptor repertoire was used in the study to follow responses to a trivalent subunit inactivated influenza vaccine. Broader findings and caveats from the paper: The authors proposed that each seasonal influenza vaccination may bring in only a limited number of new T cells.

With respect to this clonotype: No cognate antigen has been identified for it. Qualities for individual bases were not recorded, and no much larger clone is one base off.

The library was built by means of RT-PCR. TCRdb lists the instrument as Illumina HiSeq 2500. TCRdb itself trimmed the public reads at Q25 with fastp, ran MiXCR and retained productive beta chains. Identical CDR3 proteins give one entry, which carries the most common genes and DNA. For this sample the table gives about 830,000 distinct CDR3 sequences, of which less than 20% were detected only once. Of the sample, roughly a tenth is held by the ten largest clones. The CDR3 starts with the cysteine, ends with the phenylalanine, and has 15 residues. The entry retains the CDR3 DNA only, 45 bases that are in frame from base 1. Unmatched junction bases come to 4, with V trimmed by 3 bases and J by 2 bases. CDR1 and CDR2, looked up from the germline V gene (reference sequence), are DFQATT and SNEGSKA.

The sequenced sample was PBMCs from blood, obtained less than 6 days after vaccination. Recombination joined TRBV20-1 with TRBJ2-5, with 12 middle bases fitting TRBD2. This clonotype was obtained from a man aged 45-60 years who received an inactivated influenza vaccine. Donor details come from another sample of the same person, matched by shared clones. The CDR3 sequence is CSARGLAGIQETQYF. The nucleotides are TGCAGTGCTAGGGGACTAGCGGGCATTCAAGAGACCCAGTACTTC.